This TCR beta chain was obtained from a study of T cells after yellow fever vaccination. Overall study: It was with CD3, CD45RA, CCR7 and CD95 that the EM, EMRA, CM and Tscm memory subsets were sorted. Study-level points and caveats: Almost all vaccine-responding clonotypes could not be detected on day 0 in sorted memory subsets. The booster response re-showed most primary clones: around 96% CD4, approximately 90% CD8.

The sample holds many counts of this clonotype. With 6 bases clipped from V and 2 bases from J, the junction kept 5 bases outside the gene matches. The CDR3 spans 16 residues. Germline CDR1 is LNHDA and CDR2 is SQIVND (reference sequence). One entry per CDR3 protein results from TCRdb running MiXCR on the 5' RACE reads. The data show more than 25,000 distinct CDR3 sequences, less than 7% seen once. This receptor was identified in a man aged 30 to 45 who received the YFV17D yellow fever vaccine. The chain joins TRBV19 to TRBJ2-2; 11 nucleotides match TRBD2. This specimen consisted of PBMCs, either bulk or a sorted T-cell subset (CD4+, CD8+, memory, or dextramer-sorted; not recorded which), obtained 15 days after the yellow fever booster vaccination. CDR3 sequence reads: CASRHSGRANTGELFF. DNA of the CDR3: TGTGCCAGTAGACATAGCGGGAGGGCCAACACCGGGGAGCTGTTTTTT.